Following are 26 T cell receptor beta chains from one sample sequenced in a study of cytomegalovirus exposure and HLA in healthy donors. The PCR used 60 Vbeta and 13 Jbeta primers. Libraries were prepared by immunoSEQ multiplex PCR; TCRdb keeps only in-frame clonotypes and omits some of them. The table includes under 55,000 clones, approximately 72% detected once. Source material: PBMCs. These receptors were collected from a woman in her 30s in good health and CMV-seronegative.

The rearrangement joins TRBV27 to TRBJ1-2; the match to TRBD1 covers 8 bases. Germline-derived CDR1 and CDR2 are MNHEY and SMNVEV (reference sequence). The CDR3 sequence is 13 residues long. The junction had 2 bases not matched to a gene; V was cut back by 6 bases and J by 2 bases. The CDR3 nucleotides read TGTGCCAGCAGGGGACAGGACAACTATGGCTACACCTTC. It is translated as CASRGQDNYGYTF.

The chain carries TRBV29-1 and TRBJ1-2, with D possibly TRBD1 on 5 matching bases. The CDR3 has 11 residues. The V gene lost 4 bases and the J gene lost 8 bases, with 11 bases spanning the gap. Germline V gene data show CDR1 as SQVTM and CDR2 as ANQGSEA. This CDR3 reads CSVGGVYGYTF. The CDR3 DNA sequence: TGCAGCGTTGGGGGGGTCTACGGCTACACCTTC. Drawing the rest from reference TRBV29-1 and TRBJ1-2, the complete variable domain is SAVISQKPSRDICQRGTSLTIQCQVDSQVTMMFWYRQQPGQSLTLIATANQGSEATYESGFVIDKFPISRPNLTFSTLTVSNMSPEDSSIYLCSVGGVYGYTFGSGTRLTVV.

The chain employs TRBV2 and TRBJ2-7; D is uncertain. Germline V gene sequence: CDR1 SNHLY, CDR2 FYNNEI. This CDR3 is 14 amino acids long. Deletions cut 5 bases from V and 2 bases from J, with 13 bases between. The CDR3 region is CASSQVLQTYEQYF. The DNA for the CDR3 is TGTGCCAGCAGTCAAGTTTTACAGACCTACGAGCAGTACTTC.

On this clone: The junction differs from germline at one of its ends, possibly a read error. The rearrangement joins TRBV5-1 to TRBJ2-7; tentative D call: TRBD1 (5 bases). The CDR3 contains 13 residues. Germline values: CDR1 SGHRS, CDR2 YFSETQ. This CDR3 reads CASSLTGSHEQYF. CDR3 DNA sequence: TGCGCCAGCAGCTTGACAGGCTCCCACGAGCAGTACTTC.

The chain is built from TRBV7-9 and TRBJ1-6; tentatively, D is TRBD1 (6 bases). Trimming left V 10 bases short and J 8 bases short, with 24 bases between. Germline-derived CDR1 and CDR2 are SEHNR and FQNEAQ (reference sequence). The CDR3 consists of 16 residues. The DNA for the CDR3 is TGTGCCACCCCAGCCCCAGGGGCGCTTCAGGATTCACCCCTCCACTTT. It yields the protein CATPAPGALQDSPLHF. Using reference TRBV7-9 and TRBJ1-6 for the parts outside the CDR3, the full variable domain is DTGVSQNPRHKITKRGQNVTFRCDPISEHNRLYWYRQTLGQGPEFLTYFQNEAQLEKSRLLSDRFSAERPKGSFSTLEIQRTEQGDSAMYLCATPAPGALQDSPLHFGNGTRLTVT.

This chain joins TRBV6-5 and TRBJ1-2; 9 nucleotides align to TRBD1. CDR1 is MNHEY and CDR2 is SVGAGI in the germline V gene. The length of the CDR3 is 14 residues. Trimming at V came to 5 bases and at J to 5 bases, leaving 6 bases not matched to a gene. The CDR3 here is CASSPGTGLYGYTF. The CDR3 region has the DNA TGTGCCAGCAGTCCCGGGACAGGGTTGTATGGCTACACCTTC.

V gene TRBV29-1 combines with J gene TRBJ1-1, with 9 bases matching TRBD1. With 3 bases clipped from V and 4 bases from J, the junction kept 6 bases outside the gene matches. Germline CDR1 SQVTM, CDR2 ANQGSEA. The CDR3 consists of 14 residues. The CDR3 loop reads CSVDGRTGVTEAFF. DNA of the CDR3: TGCAGCGTTGATGGGCGGACAGGGGTCACTGAAGCTTTCTTT.

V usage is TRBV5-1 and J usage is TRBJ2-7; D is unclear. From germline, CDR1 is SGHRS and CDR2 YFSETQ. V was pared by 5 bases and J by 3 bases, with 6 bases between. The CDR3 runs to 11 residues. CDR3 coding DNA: TGCGCCAGCAGTTACGGCTACGAGCAGTACTTC. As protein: CASSYGYEQYF.

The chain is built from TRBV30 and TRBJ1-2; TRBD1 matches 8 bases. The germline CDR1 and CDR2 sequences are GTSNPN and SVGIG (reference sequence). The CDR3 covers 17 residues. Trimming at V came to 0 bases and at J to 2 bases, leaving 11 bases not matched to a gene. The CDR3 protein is CAWSVWTGTVQNYGYTF. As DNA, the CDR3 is TGTGCCTGGAGTGTTTGGACAGGGACTGTTCAAAACTATGGCTACACCTTC.

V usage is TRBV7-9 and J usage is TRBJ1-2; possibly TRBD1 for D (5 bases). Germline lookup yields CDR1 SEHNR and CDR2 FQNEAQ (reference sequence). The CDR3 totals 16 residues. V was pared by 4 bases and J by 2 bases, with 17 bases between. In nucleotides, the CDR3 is TGTGCCAGCAGCTCACCTGGGGCCGCTTACAACTATGGCTACACCTTC. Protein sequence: CASSSPGAAYNYGYTF.

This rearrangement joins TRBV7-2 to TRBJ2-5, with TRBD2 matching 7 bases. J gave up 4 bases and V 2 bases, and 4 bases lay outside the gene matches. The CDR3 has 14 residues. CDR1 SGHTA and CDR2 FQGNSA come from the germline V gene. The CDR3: CASSLRSGGETQYF. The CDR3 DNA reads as TGTGCCAGCAGCTTAAGGTCGGGAGGAGAGACCCAGTACTTC.

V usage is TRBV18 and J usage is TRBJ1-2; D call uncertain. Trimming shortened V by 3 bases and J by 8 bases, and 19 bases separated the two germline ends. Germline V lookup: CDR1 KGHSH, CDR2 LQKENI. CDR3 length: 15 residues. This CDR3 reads CASSPNGDPSLGYTF. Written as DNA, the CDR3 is TGTGCCAGCTCACCTAACGGGGATCCGTCGCTGGGCTACACCTTC.

CDR3 sequence (DNA): TGTGCCAGTAGTGCTAATTGGGGGGCCGGGGAGCTGTTTTTT. Protein: CASSANWGAGELFF. The chain uses TRBV19 and TRBJ2-2, with D possibly matching TRBD2 (6 bases). Per the germline V gene, CDR1 is LNHDA and CDR2 is SQIVND (reference sequence). V was trimmed by 5 bases and J by 6 bases, leaving 13 bases between them. There are 14 residues in the CDR3.

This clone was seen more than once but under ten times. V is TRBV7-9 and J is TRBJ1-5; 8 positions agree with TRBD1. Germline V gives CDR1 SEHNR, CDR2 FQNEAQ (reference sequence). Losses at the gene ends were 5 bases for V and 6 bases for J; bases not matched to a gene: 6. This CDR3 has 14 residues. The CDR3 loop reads CASSRGQVRQPQHF. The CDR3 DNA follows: TGTGCCAGCAGCCGGGGACAGGTACGTCAGCCCCAGCATTTT.

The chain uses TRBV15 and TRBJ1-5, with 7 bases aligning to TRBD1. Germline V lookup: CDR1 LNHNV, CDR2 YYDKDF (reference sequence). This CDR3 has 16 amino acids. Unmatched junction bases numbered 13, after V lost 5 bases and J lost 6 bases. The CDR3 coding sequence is TGTGCCACCAGCTGGGGCGCAAGGACAGGTGGTCAGCCCCAGCATTTT. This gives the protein CATSWGARTGGQPQHF.

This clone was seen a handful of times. The CDR3 DNA reads TGTGCCAGCAGTTACTCTTACGGGTCCTACAATGAGCAGTTCTTC. Translating gives CASSYSYGSYNEQFF. The rearrangement links TRBV6-5 to TRBJ2-1; no definite D call. The CDR3 totals 15 residues. V was trimmed by 0 bases and J by 1 base, leaving 7 bases between them. Germline-derived CDR1 and CDR2 are MNHEY and SVGAGI.

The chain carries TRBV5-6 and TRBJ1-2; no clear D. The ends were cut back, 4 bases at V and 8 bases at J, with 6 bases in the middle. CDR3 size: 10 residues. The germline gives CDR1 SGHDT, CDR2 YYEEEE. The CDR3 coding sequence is TGTGCCAGCAGCCCCCGGGGCTACACCTTC. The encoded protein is CASSPRGYTF. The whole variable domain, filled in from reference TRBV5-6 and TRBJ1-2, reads DAGVTQSPTHLIKTRGQQVTLRCSPKSGHDTVSWYQQALGQGPQFIFQYYEEEERQRGNFPDRFSGHQFPNYSSELNVNALLLGDSALYLCASSPRGYTFGSGTRLTVV.

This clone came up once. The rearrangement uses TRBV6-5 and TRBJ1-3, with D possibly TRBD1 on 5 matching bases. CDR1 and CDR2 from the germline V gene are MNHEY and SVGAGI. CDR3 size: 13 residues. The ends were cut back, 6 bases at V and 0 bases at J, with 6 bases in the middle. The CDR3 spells CASSQGSGNTIYF. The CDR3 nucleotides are TGTGCCAGCAGCCAGGGCTCTGGAAACACCATATATTTT.

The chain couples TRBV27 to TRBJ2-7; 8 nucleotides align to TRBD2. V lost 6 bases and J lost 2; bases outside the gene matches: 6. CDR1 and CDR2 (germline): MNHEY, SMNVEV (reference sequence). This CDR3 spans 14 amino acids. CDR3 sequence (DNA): TGTGCCAGCAGGAAGGGACTAGACCCCTACGAGCAGTACTTC. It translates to CASRKGLDPYEQYF.

CDR3 nucleotides: TGTGCCTGGAGTGATGGCGGGAGAAACACCGGGGAGCTGTTTTTT. The encoded protein is CAWSDGGRNTGELFF. The rearrangement joins TRBV30 to TRBJ2-2, with 7 nucleotides matching TRBD2. From germline, CDR1 is GTSNPN and CDR2 SVGIG (reference sequence). V lost 1 base to trimming and J lost 2 bases; unmatched junction nucleotides: 4. This CDR3 contains 15 residues.

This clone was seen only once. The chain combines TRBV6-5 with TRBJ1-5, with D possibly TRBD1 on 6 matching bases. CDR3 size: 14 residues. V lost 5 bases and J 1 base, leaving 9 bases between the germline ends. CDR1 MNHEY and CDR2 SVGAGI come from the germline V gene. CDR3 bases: TGTGCCAGCAGTCCCCAGGGGAGCAATCAGCCCCAGCATTTT. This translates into CASSPQGSNQPQHF.

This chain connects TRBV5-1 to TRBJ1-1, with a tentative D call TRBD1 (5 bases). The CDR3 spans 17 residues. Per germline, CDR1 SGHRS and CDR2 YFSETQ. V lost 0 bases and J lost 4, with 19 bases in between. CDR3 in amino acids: CASSLGGHLVRGTEAFF. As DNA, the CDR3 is TGCGCCAGCAGCTTGGGAGGACATCTTGTTAGGGGCACTGAAGCTTTCTTT. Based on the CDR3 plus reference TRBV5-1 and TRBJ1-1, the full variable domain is KAGVTQTPRYLIKTRGQQVTLSCSPISGHRSVSWYQQTPGQGLQFLFEYFSETQRNKGNFPGRFSGRQFSNSRSEMNVSTLELGDSALYLCASSLGGHLVRGTEAFFGQGTRLTVV.

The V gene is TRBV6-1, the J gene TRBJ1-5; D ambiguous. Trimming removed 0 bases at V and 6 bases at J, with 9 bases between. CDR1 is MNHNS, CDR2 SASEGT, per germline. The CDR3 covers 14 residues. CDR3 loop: CASSEALPPQPQHF. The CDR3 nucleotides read TGTGCCAGCAGTGAAGCCCTACCTCCTCAGCCCCAGCATTTT.

For the CDR3, the DNA is TGTGCCAGCAGCTTGACACTGACTAGCCTACACACCGGGGAGCTGTTTTTT. Amino acids: CASSLTLTSLHTGELFF. The genes are TRBV5-4 and TRBJ2-2; TRBD2 aligns across 7 bases. V dropped 1 base and J dropped 3; count of bases not matched to a gene: 9. The germline gives CDR1 SGHNT, CDR2 YYREEE (reference sequence). This CDR3 region has 17 residues.

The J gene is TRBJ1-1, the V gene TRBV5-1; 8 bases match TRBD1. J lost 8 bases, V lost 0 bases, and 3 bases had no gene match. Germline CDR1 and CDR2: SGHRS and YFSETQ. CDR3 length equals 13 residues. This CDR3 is CASSLGQGLEAFF. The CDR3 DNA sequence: TGCGCCAGCAGCTTGGGACAGGGGCTAGAAGCTTTCTTT. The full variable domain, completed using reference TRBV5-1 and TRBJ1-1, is KAGVTQTPRYLIKTRGQQVTLSCSPISGHRSVSWYQQTPGQGLQFLFEYFSETQRNKGNFPGRFSGRQFSNSRSEMNVSTLELGDSALYLCASSLGQGLEAFFGQGTRLTVV.

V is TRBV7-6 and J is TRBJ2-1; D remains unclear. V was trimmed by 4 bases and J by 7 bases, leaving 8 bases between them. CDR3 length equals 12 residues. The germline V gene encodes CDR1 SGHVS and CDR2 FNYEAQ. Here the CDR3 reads CASSSAANEQFF. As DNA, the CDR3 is TGTGCCAGCAGCTCAGCTGCGAATGAGCAGTTCTTC.